Shown below are 9 T cell receptor beta chains from a single sample sequenced in a study of cytomegalovirus exposure and HLA in healthy donors (dated 2017 in TCRdb). The method behind the library was the immunoSEQ multiplex PCR assay. A mixture of 60 forward primers for TCR Vbeta segments and 13 reverse primers for TCR Jbeta segments was used in the multiplex PCR. TCRdb limited this immuneACCESS table to in-frame rearrangements with V and J called. A share of clones is missing; checked studies link under half to unresolved V genes, and the rest is unexplained. Present in this sample are about 200,000 clones, less than 90% of which were seen just once. The top ten clones comprise around 0.3% of the sample. The specimen was PBMCs. All receptors derive from a woman between 25 and 40 years old in good health and CMV-seronegative.

The rearrangement joins TRBV10-3 to TRBJ2-3; 7 nucleotides align to TRBD2. V dropped 11 bases and J dropped 5; count of bases not matched to a gene: 10. CDR3 length: 13 residues. CDR1 and CDR2 (germline): ENHRY, SYGVKD. CDR3 nucleotide sequence: TGTGCCCTCGCCGCGGGAGAGAGAGATACGCAGTATTTT. Residues: CALAAGERDTQYF.

This chain links TRBV16 with TRBJ2-2; D may be TRBD2 (5 bases). This CDR3 spans 13 amino acids. V dropped 4 bases and J dropped 6 bases, with 9 bases sitting between them. The germline V gene encodes CDR1 KGHSY and CDR2 FQNENV. The CDR3 bases are TGTGCCAGCAGCCCCTTGGAGGCCGGGGAGCTGTTTTTT. As protein: CASSPLEAGELFF.

This clone was seen once. The gene calls are TRBV19 and TRBJ2-7; 13 bases match TRBD2. CDR3 length: 16 amino acids. The V segment lost 5 bases and the J segment 7 bases; nucleotides outside the gene matches: 11. Germline-derived CDR1 and CDR2 are LNHDA and SQIVND (reference sequence). For the CDR3, the DNA is TGTGCCAGTAGTCCCCTAGGACTAGCGGGAGTTCAAGAGCAGTACTTC. This codes for CASSPLGLAGVQEQYF.

The chain combines TRBV19 with TRBJ2-5; D might be TRBD2 (6 bases). The J call may be wrong; the DNA end is better matched by TRBJ2-7. Looked up from germline, CDR1 is LNHDA and CDR2 is SQIVND (reference sequence). The CDR3 spans 15 residues. The CDR3 nucleotides read TGTGCCAGTAGTAGGCGGGGTTCGCTTACCGGCGAGCAGTACTTC. Protein product: CASSRRGSLTGEQYF.

CDR3 nucleotides: TGTGCCAGCAGCTCCGGACTAGCGGGGGGCCTCTCCCAAGAGACCCAGTACTTC. Translated, it gives CASSSGLAGGLSQETQYF. The chain is built from TRBV5-4 and TRBJ2-5, with TRBD2 matching over 14 bases. Germline loops: CDR1 SGHNT, CDR2 YYREEE (reference sequence). The CDR3 has 18 residues. V was clipped by 3 bases and J by 1 base; unmatched bases: 8.

In this sample, this clone turned up once. CDR3 DNA sequence: TGTGCCAGCAACAGCCACACCGGGGAGCTGTTTTTT. Translating it yields CASNSHTGELFF. The gene calls are TRBV7-2 and TRBJ2-2; the D is unclear. The germline V gene encodes CDR1 SGHTA and CDR2 FQGNSA. The CDR3 covers 12 residues. V lost 7 bases to trimming and J lost 3 bases, with 6 bases between them.

This rearrangement joins TRBV4-1 to TRBJ2-3, with 9 bases lining up with TRBD1. Trimming took 1 base from V and 5 from J; bases not matched to a gene: 10. The V gene's germline CDR1 is MGHRA and CDR2 YSYEKL. The CDR3 spans 17 residues. The CDR3 nucleotides read TGCGCCAGCAGCCAAGGGTTACAGGGGGCTCTGGGAGATACGCAGTATTTT. It yields the protein CASSQGLQGALGDTQYF.

The CDR3 loop reads CASSRSQGLKAFF. The DNA for the CDR3 is TGTGCCAGCAGTAGATCCCAGGGGTTAAAAGCTTTCTTT. The V and J genes are TRBV28 and TRBJ1-1, with a possible D match to TRBD1 (6 bases). The CDR3 is 13 amino acids. CDR1 is MDHEN and CDR2 is SYDVKM in the germline V gene. Trimming stripped 5 bases from V and 9 bases from J, with 16 bases between.

This sequence joins TRBV2 and TRBJ2-7; D is perhaps TRBD1 (6 bases). Trimming removed 7 bases from V and 2 bases from J, with 12 bases in between. CDR1 is SNHLY, CDR2 FYNNEI, per germline. The CDR3 sequence is 13 residues long. The CDR3 DNA reads TGTGCCAGCAATGTGGCAGGGGCCTACGAGCAGTACTTC. Its protein is CASNVAGAYEQYF.